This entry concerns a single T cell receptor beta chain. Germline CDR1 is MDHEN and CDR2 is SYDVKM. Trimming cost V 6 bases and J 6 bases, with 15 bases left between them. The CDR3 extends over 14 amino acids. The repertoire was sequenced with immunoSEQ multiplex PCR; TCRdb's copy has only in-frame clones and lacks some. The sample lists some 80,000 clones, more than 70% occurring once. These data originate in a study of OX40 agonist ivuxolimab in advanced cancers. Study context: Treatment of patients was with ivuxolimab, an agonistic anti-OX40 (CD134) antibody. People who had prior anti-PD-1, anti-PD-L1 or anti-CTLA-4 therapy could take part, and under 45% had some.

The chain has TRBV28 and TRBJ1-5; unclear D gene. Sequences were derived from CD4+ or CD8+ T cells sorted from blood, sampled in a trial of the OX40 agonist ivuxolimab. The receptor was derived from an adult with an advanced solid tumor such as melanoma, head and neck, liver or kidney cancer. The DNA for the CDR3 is TGTGCCAGCAGCCCAACCGTTGGGGTTCAGCCCCAGCATTTT. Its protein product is CASSPTVGVQPQHF.